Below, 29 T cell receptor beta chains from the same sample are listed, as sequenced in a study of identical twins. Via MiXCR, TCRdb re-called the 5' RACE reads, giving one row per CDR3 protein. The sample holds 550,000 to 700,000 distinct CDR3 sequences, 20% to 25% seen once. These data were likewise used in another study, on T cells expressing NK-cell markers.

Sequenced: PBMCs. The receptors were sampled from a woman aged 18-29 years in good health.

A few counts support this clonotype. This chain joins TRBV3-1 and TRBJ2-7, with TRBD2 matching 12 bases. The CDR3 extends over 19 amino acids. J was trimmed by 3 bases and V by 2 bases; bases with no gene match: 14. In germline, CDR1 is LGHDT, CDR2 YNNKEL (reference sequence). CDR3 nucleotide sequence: TGTGCCAGCAGCCAAACCACTAGCGGGGGGACCCCTCTTCTCTACGAGCAGTACTTC. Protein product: CASSQTTSGGTPLLYEQYF.

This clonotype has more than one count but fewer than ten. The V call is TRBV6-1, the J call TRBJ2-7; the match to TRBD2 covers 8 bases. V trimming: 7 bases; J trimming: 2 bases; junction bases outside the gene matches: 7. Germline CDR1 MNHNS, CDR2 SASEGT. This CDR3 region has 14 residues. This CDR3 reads CASKKGLVPYEQYF. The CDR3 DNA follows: TGTGCCAGCAAAAAGGGACTAGTTCCCTACGAGCAGTACTTC.

The CDR3 here is CASSQGLVGYEQYF. In nucleotides, the CDR3 is TGTGCCAGCTCCCAAGGCCTGGTAGGCTACGAGCAGTACTTC. The rearrangement uses TRBV18 and TRBJ2-7; no clear D gene. This CDR3 region has 14 residues. Germline V gene data show CDR1 as KGHSH and CDR2 as LQKENI. The V gene lost 6 bases and the J gene lost 3 bases, with 15 bases spanning the gap.

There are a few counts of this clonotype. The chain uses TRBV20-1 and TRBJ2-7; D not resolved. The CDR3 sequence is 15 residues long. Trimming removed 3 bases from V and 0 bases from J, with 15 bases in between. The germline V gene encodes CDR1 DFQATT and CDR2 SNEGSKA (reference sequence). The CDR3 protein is CSASPPNPSSYEQYF. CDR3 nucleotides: TGCAGTGCTAGCCCCCCAAACCCGAGCTCCTACGAGCAGTACTTC.

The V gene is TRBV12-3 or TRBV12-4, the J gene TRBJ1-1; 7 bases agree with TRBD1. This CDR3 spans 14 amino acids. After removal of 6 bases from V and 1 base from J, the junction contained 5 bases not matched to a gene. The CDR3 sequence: CASREGGRNTEAFF. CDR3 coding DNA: TGTGCCAGCAGGGAAGGGGGCAGGAACACTGAAGCTTTCTTT.

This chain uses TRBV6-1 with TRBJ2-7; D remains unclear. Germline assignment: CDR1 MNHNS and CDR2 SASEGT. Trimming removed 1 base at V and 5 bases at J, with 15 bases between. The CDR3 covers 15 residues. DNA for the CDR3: TGTGCCAGCAGTGAAGGGAAGGGAATTCGACACGAGCAGTACTTC. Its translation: CASSEGKGIRHEQYF.

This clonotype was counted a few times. This CDR3 reads CSAMDREKGAKNIQYF. The CDR3 region has the DNA TGCAGTGCTATGGACAGGGAAAAGGGGGCCAAAAACATTCAGTACTTC. The V gene is TRBV20-1, the J gene TRBJ2-4; 8 bases are a match to TRBD1. Trimming cost V 4 bases and J 1 base; bases outside gene matches: 9. The CDR3 runs 16 residues. Germline CDR1 DFQATT, CDR2 SNEGSKA (reference sequence).

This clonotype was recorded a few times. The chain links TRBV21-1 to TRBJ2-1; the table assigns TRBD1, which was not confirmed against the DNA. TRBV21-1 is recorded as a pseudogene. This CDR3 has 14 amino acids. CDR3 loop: CASSNLQGMNEQFF. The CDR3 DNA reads TGTGCCAGCAGCAACTTACAGGGTATGAATGAGCAGTTCTTC.

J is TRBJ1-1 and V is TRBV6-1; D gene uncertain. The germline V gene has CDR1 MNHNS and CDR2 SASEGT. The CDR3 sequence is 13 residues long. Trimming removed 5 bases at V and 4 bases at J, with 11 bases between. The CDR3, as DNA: TGTGCCAGCAGTCCCGCGGTTACCACTGAAGCTTTCTTT. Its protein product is CASSPAVTTEAFF.

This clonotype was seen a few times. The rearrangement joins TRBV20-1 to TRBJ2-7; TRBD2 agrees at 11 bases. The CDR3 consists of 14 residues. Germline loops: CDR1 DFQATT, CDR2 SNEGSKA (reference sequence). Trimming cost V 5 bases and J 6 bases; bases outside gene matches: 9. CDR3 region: CSAWLTSGAAEQYF. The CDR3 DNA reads TGCAGTGCTTGGCTGACTAGCGGGGCCGCCGAGCAGTACTTC.

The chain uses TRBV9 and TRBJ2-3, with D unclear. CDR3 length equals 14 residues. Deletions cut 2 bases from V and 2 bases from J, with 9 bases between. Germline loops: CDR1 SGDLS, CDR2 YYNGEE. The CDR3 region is CASSVRVNTDTQYF. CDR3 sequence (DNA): TGTGCCAGCAGCGTTCGAGTAAACACAGATACGCAGTATTTT.

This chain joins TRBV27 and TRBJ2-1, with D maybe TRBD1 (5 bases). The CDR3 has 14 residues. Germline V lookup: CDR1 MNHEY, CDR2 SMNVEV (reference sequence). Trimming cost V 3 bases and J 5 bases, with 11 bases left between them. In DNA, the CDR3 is TGTGCCAGCAGTTTTTCCCCCAGGGACAATGAGCAGTTCTTC. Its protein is CASSFSPRDNEQFF.

Written as DNA, the CDR3 is TGCGCCAGCAGCTTGGTTCAGGGGTTATTATATGGCTACACCTTC. Amino acids: CASSLVQGLLYGYTF. The chain uses TRBV5-1 and TRBJ1-2; tentatively, D is TRBD1 (6 bases). The CDR3 is 15 residues long. CDR1 SGHRS and CDR2 YFSETQ come from the germline V gene. Trimming took off 0 bases at V and 5 bases at J, with 14 bases between the two ends.

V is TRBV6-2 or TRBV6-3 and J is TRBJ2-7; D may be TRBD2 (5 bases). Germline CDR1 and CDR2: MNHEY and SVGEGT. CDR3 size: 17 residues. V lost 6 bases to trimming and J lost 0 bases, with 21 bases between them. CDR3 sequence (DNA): TGTGCCAGCAGGCTTTTCGGACTGGATAGCGTCTCCTACGAGCAGTACTTC. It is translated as CASRLFGLDSVSYEQYF.

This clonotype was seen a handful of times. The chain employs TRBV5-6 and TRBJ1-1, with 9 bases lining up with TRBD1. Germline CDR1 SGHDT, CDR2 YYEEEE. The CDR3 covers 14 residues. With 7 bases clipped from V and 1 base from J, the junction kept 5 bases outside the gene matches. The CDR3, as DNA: TGTGCCAGCGAGCCGGGACAGGGGAACACTGAAGCTTTCTTT. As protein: CASEPGQGNTEAFF.

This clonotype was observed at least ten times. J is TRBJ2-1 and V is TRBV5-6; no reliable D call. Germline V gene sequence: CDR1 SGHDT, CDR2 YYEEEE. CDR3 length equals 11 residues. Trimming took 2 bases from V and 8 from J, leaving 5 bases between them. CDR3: CASSLLDEQFF. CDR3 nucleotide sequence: TGTGCCAGCAGCTTACTGGATGAGCAGTTCTTC.

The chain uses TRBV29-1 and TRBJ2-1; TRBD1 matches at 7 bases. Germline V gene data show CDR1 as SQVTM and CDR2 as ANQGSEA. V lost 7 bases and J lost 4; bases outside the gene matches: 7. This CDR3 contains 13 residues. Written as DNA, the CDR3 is TGCAGCGACATACAGGGGCAGTACAATGAGCAGTTCTTC. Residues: CSDIQGQYNEQFF.

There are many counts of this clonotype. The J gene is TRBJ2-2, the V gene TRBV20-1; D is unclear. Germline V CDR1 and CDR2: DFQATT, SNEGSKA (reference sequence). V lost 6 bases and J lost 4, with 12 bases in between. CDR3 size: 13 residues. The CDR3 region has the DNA TGCAGTGCCCCAAACGCCGTCACCGGGGAGCTGTTTTTT. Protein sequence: CSAPNAVTGELFF.

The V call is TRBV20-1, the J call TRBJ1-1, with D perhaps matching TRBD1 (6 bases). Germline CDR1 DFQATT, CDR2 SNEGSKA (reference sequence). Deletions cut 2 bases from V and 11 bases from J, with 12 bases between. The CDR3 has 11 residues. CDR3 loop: CSARRNREAFF. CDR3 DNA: TGCAGTGCTAGAAGAAACAGGGAGGCTTTCTTT.

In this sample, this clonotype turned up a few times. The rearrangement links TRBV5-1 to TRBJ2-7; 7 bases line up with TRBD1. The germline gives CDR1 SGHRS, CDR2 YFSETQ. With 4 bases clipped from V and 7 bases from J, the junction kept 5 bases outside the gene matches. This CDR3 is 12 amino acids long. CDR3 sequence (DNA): TGCGCCAGCAGCGAGACAGGGTGGGAGCAGTACTTC. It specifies CASSETGWEQYF.

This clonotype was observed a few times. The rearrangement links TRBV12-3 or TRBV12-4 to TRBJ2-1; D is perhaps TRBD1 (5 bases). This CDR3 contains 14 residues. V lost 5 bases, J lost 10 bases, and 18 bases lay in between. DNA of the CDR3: TGTGCCAGCAGTCCCCTTAAGGGGTTGGGAGAGCAGTTCTTC. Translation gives CASSPLKGLGEQFF.

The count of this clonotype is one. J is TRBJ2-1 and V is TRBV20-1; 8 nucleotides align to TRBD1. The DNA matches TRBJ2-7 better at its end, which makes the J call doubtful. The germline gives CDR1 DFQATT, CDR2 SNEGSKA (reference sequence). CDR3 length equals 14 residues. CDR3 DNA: TGCAGTGCTCTAGACGGACAGGGCCACAATGAGCAGTACTTC. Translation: CSALDGQGHNEQYF.

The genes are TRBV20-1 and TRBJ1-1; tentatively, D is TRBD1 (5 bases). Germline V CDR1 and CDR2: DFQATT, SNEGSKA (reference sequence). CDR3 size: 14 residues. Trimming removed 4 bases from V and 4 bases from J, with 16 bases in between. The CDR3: CSAKLEPGGTEAFF. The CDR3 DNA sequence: TGCAGTGCTAAACTGGAACCGGGGGGCACTGAAGCTTTCTTT.

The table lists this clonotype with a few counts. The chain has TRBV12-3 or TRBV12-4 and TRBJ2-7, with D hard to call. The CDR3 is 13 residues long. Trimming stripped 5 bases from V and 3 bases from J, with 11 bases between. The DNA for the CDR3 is TGTGCCAGCAGTCCTAAGACACTCTACGAGCAGTACTTC. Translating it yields CASSPKTLYEQYF.

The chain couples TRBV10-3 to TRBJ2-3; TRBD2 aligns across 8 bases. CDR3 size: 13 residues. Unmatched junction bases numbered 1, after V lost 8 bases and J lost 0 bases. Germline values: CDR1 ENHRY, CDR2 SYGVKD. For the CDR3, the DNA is TGTGCCATCGTAGCGGGGAGCACAGATACGCAGTATTTT. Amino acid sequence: CAIVAGSTDTQYF.

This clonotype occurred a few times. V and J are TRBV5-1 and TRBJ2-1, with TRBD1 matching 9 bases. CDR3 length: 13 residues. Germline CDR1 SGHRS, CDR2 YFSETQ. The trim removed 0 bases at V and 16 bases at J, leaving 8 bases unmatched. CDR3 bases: TGCGCCAGCAGCTTGGAGCCCGGACAGGGGTTATTCTTC. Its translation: CASSLEPGQGLFF.

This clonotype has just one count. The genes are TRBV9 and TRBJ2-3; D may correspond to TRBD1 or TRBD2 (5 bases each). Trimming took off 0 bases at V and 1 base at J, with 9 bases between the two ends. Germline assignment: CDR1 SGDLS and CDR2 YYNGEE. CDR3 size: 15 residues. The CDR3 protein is CASSVVGDGTDTQYF. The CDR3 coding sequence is TGTGCCAGCAGCGTAGTAGGGGACGGCACAGATACGCAGTATTTT.

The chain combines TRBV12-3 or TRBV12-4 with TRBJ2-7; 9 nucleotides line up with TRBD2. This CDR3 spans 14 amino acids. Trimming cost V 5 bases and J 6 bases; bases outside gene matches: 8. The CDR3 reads CASSISGRVREQYF. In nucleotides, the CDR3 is TGTGCCAGCAGTATTAGCGGGAGAGTCCGCGAGCAGTACTTC.

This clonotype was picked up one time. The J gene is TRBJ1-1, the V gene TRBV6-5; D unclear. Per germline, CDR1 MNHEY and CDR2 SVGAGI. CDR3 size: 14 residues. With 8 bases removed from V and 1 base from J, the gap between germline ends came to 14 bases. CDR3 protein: CASVIRLGNTEAFF. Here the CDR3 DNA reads TGTGCCAGCGTTATTCGGCTGGGGAACACTGAAGCTTTCTTT.